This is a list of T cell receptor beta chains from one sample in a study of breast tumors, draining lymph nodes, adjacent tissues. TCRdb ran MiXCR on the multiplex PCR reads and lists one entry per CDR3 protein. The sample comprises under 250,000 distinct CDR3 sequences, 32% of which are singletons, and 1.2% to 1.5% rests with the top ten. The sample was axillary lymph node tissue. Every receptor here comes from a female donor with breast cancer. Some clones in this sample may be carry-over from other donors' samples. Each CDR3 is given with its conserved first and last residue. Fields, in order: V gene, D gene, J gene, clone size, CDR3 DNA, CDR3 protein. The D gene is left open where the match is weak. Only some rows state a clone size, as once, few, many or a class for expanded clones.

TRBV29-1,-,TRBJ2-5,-,TGCAGCGTTAAAACGACCGACCAGCAAAAAGAGACCCAGTACTTC,CSVKTTDQQKETQYF
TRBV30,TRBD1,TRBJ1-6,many,TGTGCCTGGGAACTGGGACAGGAGAATTCACCCCTCCACTTT,CAWELGQENSPLHF
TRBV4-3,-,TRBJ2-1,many,TGCGCCAGCAGCCCAGGGAGGGGGCTGGGTGAGCAGTTCTTC,CASSPGRGLGEQFF
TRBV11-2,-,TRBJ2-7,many,TGTGCCAGCAGCTTTGGAGGCGAGCTGGGCGAGCAGTACTTC,CASSFGGELGEQYF
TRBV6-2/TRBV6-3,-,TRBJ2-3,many,TGTGCCAGCAGTTACTCGAGTACCCAGCGCGAGGGTGTCACAGATACGCAGTATTTT,CASSYSSTQREGVTDTQYF
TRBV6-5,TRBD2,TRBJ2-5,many,TGTGCCAGCAACAAAATAGCGGGGCAAGAGACCCAGTACTTC,CASNKIAGQETQYF
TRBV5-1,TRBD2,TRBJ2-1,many,TGCGCCAGCAGCCCCCCCGCGGGAGGGAGGGGTAATGAGCAGTTCTTC,CASSPPAGGRGNEQFF
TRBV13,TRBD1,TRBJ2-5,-,TGTGCCAGCAGCTTATCCCCCAACAGGGGGCGCGAAGAGACCCAGTGCTTC,CASSLSPNRGREETQCF
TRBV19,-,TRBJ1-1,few,TGTGCCAGTAGTATAAGGGGTGACACTGAAGCTTTCTTT,CASSIRGDTEAFF
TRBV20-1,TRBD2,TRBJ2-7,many,TGCAGTGCTAGAGGGAAAGCGGGAAGGTCCTACGAGCAGTACTTC,CSARGKAGRSYEQYF